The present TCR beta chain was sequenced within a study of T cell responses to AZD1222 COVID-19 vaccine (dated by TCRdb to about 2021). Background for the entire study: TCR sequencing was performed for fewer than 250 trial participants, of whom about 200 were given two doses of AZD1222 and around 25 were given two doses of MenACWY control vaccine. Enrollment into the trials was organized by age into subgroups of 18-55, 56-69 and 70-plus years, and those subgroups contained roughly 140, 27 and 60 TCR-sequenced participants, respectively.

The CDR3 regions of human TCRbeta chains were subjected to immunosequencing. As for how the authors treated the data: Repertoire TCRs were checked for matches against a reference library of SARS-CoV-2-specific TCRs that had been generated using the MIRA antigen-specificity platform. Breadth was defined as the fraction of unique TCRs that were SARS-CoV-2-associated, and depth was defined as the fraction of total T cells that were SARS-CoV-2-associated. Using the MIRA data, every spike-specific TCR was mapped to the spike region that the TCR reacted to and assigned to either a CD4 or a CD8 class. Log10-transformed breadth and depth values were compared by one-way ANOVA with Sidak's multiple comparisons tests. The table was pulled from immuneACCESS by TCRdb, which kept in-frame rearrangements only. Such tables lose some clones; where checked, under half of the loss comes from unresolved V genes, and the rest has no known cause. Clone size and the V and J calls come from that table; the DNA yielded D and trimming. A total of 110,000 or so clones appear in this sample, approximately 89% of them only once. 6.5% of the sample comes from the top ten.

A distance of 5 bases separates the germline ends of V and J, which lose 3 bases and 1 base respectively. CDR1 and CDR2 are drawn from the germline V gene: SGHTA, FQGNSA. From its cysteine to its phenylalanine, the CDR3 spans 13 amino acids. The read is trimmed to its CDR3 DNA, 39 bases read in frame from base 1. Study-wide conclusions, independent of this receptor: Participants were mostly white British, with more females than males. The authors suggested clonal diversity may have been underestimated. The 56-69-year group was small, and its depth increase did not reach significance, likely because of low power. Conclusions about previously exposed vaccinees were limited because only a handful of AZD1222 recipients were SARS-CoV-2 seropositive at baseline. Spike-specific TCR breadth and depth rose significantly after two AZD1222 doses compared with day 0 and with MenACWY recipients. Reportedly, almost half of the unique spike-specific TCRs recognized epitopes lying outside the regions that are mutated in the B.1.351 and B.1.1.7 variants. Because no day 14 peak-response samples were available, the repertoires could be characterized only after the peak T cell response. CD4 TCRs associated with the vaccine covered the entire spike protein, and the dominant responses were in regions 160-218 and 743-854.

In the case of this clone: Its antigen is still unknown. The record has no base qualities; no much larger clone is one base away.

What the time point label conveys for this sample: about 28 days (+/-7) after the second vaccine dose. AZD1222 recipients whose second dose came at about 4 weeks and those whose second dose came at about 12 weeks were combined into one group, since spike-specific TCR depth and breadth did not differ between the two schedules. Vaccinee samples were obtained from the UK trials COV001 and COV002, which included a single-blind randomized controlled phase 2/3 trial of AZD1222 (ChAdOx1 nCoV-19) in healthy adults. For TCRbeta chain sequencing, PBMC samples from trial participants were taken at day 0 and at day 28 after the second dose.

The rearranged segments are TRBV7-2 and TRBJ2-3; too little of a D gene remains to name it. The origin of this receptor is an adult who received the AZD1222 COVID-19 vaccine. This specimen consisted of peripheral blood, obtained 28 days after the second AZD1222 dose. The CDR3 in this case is CASSLRRTDTQYF. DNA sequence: TGTGCCAGCAGCTTGAGGCGCACAGATACGCAGTATTTT.